The 10 T cell receptor beta chains below were found in one sample sequenced in a study of T cell repertoires in cytomegalovirus infection. TCRdb reanalysed the reads using MiXCR and keeps one entry per CDR3 protein. The sample has around 69,000 distinct CDR3 sequences; 28% are singletons. No antigen has been assigned to these receptors. Sequenced material: CD8+ T cells from cultured PBMCs, taken from culture after CMV antigen stimulation. The source is a human donor in good health (CMV status not recorded). Some clones in this sample may be carry-over from other donors' samples.

The rearrangement joins TRBV7-1 to TRBJ2-1, with TRBD1 as a possible D gene (5 bases). TRBV7-1 is an ORF, with its function uncertain. The CDR3 is made up of 13 amino acids. The germline V and J ends were trimmed by 4 bases and 4 bases, with 8 bases remaining between them. CDR3 in DNA: TGTGCCAGCAGCTGGAGACAGTACAATGAGCAGTTCTTC. Translating gives CASSWRQYNEQFF.

There are many counts of this clonotype. V gene TRBV7-2 combines with J gene TRBJ1-1, with a weak D call TRBD1 (6 bases). V dropped 2 bases and J dropped 0 bases, with 13 bases sitting between them. The CDR3 is made up of 16 amino acids. Germline values: CDR1 SGHTA, CDR2 FQGNSA. CDR3 residues: CASSLIGGTLNTEAFF. CDR3 sequence (DNA): TGTGCCAGCAGCTTAATTGGGGGGACACTGAACACTGAAGCTTTCTTT. Together with reference TRBV7-2 and TRBJ1-1, the CDR3 gives the full variable domain: GAGVSQSPSNKVTEKGKDVELRCDPISGHTALYWYRQSLGQGLEFLIYFQGNSAPDKSGLPSDRFSAERTGGSVSTLTIQRTQQEDSAVYLCASSLIGGTLNTEAFFGQGTRLTVV.

This chain joins TRBV6-2 or TRBV6-3 and TRBJ2-5; 11 nucleotides match TRBD2. CDR1 is MNHEY and CDR2 is SVGEGT in the germline V gene. This CDR3 region has 17 residues. The V gene end was trimmed by 5 bases and the J gene end by 0 bases; junction bases not matched to a gene: 8. Here the CDR3 DNA reads TGTGCCAGCAGTGCCTCTAGCGGGGGGACGTACCAAGAGACCCAGTACTTC. This codes for CASSASSGGTYQETQYF.

This clonotype showed up just a few times. The chain links TRBV30 to TRBJ1-3; 7 bases fit TRBD1. The CDR3 is 17 residues long. From germline, CDR1 is GTSNPN and CDR2 SVGIG (reference sequence). The trim removed 2 bases at V and 0 bases at J, leaving 10 bases unmatched. The CDR3 here is CAWSPGGTEYSGNTIYF. The CDR3 nucleotides are TGTGCCTGGAGTCCAGGAGGGACAGAATACTCTGGAAACACCATATATTTT.

The V gene is TRBV7-9, the J gene TRBJ2-7, with D uncertain. Trimming shortened V by 5 bases and J by 5 bases, and 19 bases separated the two germline ends. CDR3 length: 15 residues. Germline values: CDR1 SEHNR, CDR2 FQNEAQ (reference sequence). In nucleotides, the CDR3 is TGTGCCAGCAGCCCTCCGATACTTAATGGCGACGAGCAGTACTTC. Protein: CASSPPILNGDEQYF. The full variable domain, its missing parts supplied by reference TRBV7-9 and TRBJ2-7, is DTGVSQNPRHKITKRGQNVTFRCDPISEHNRLYWYRQTLGQGPEFLTYFQNEAQLEKSRLLSDRFSAERPKGSFSTLEIQRTEQGDSAMYLCASSPPILNGDEQYFGPGTRLTVT.

This clonotype was observed many times. The V call is TRBV12-3 or TRBV12-4, the J call TRBJ1-2; D uncertain. Trimming shortened V by 5 bases and J by 0 bases, and 10 bases separated the two germline ends. This CDR3 contains 14 residues. The CDR3 DNA follows: TGTGCCAGCAGTCACTCGGGAGCTAACTATGGCTACACCTTC. Its translation: CASSHSGANYGYTF.

V gene TRBV5-6 combines with J gene TRBJ1-1, with D possibly matching TRBD1 (5 bases). This CDR3 has 16 residues. V lost 4 bases to trimming and J lost 5 bases, with 21 bases between them. CDR1 and CDR2 (germline): SGHDT, YYEEEE. CDR3 in DNA: TGTGCCAGCAGCCTCTGGATGGGGGGAAAGGGAACTGAAGCTTTCTTT. It is translated as CASSLWMGGKGTEAFF.

This clonotype came up a few times. V gene TRBV7-6 combines with J gene TRBJ2-7; D call uncertain. Looked up from germline, CDR1 is SGHVS and CDR2 is FNYEAQ. This CDR3 region has 11 residues. Trimming took 4 bases from V and 9 from J, leaving 10 bases between them. This CDR3 is CASSSDPRQYF. The CDR3 coding sequence is TGTGCCAGCAGCTCGGACCCGCGGCAGTACTTC. Supplemented by reference TRBV7-6 and TRBJ2-7, the full variable domain reads GAGVSQSPRYKVTKRGQDVALRCDPISGHVSLYWYRQALGQGPEFLTYFNYEAQQDKSGLPNDRFSAERPEGSISTLTIQRTEQRDSAMYRCASSSDPRQYFGPGTRLTVT.

The V and J genes are TRBV27 and TRBJ1-1; 11 bases match TRBD1. The junction had 4 bases not matched to a gene; V was cut back by 6 bases and J by 4 bases. The CDR3 covers 14 residues. Germline V gives CDR1 MNHEY, CDR2 SMNVEV (reference sequence). In DNA form, the CDR3 reads TGTGCCAGCAGACATGGGACAGGGGGCACTGAAGCTTTCTTT. Amino acids: CASRHGTGGTEAFF.

This clonotype was observed many times. V and J are TRBV12-3 or TRBV12-4 and TRBJ1-1, with D maybe TRBD1 (5 bases). The CDR3 has 15 amino acids. The V gene lost 4 bases and the J gene lost 4 bases, with 16 bases spanning the gap. The DNA of the CDR3 is TGTGCCAGCAGTTCGGGACCCAGTGAGTTCACTGAAGCTTTCTTT. Its protein product is CASSSGPSEFTEAFF.